This paragraph covers one T cell receptor (beta chain) sequence. This clone has a handful of counts. The clone's antigen remains unknown. Base-call qualities are not available, and no considerably larger clone is one nucleotide away. The data stem from a study of blood T cell repertoires in COVID-19 (dated by TCRdb to 2019 to 2021). About the study as a whole: The collaborator samples originated in the United States, Italy and Spain and spanned the acute and convalescent phases of COVID-19. Nearly every sample came with metadata listing a de-identified subject ID, COVID-19 status, age in years and sex. Subjects who had been exposed to COVID-19, were actively infected with it, or had recovered from it provided the deeply sampled blood TCRbeta repertoires that made up the dataset. Where available, HLA class I and class II types were taken from metadata supplied by the sample provider and were not determined by assay-based typing. The material from the prospective study consisted of cDNA or gDNA derived from T cells, B-cell-depleted T cells, or PBMCs. The repertoires were made available in a free public database intended to serve as a resource for research on the immune response to SARS-CoV-2. Samples came from the ongoing ImmuneRACE study (first 160 participants) plus 1,254 subjects from 6 global collaborators. The study at large found these results: How much clinical and demographic metadata was included differed by source and by participant, and the metadata was provided uncurated.

TCRbeta CDR3 regions were amplified from genomic DNA using the immunoSEQ Assay, a bias-controlled multiplex PCR. In the paper's pipeline: Nucleated cell counts per sample were estimated from amplification of reference gene primers within the assay. Sequence reads were collapsed and filtered to measure the absolute abundance of every unique TCRbeta CDR3 rearrangement. For each sample, productive Simpson clonality was calculated as the square root of Simpson's diversity index over productive rearrangements. TCRdb mirrors the immuneACCESS table, restricted to in-frame sequences. Some clones are absent from its copies; in checked studies, under half trace to an unresolved V gene, and the reason for the others is unknown. V and J calls and clone size are as listed in that table; D and trimming were resolved from the DNA. The sample table shows some 220,000 clones, and approximately 80% are seen once. The ten largest clones capture 10% to 15% of the sample.

Whole blood was collected in K2EDTA tubes by collaborating institutions according to the institutions' own protocols. For TCRbeta analysis, collaborators shipped samples in one of three forms: frozen whole blood, isolated PBMCs, or DNA extracted from either of those sample types. Material: peripheral blood. The TCR originated in a human donor in a cohort sampled during active COVID-19.

CDR3 sequence: CASRGYQGNNSPLHF. The DNA sequence is TGCGCCAGCAGGGGTTACCAGGGAAATAATTCACCCCTCCACTTT. The rearrangement combines TRBV5-1 with TRBJ1-6; the best D guess is TRBD1, with 5 bases matching. Spanning cysteine to phenylalanine, the CDR3 consists of 15 amino acids. This entry keeps only the CDR3 DNA: 45 bases, framed from base 1. V was cut back by 5 bases and J by 5 bases, leaving a gap of 14 bases between them. The germline V gene provides CDR1 SGHRS and CDR2 YFSETQ.